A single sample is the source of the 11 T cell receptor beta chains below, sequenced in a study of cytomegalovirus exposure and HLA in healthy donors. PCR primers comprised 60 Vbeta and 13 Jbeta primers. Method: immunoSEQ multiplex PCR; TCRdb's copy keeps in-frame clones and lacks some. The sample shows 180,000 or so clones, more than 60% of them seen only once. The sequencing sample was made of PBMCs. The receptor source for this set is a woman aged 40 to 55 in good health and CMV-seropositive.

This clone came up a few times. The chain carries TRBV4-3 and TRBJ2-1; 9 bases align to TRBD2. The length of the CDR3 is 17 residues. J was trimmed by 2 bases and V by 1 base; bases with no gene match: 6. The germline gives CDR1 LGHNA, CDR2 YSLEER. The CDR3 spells CASSQATSGGAYNEQFF. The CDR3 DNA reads TGCGCCAGCAGCCAAGCGACTAGCGGAGGAGCCTACAATGAGCAGTTCTTC.

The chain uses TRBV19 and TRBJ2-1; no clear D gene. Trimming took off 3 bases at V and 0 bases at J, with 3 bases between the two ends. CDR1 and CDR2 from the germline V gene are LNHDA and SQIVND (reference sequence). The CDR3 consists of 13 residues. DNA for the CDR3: TGTGCCAGTAGTATGGCCTCCTACAATGAGCAGTTCTTC. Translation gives CASSMASYNEQFF.

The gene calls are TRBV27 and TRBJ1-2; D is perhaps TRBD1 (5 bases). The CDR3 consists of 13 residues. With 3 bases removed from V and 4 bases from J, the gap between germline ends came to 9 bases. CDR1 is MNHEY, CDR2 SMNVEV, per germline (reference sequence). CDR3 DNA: TGTGCCAGCAGTTTCGCAGGGCCCTATGGCTACACCTTC. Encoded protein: CASSFAGPYGYTF.

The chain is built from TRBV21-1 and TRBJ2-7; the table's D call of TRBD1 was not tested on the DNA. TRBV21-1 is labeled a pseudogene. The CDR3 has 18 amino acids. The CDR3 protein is CASSKIGSPGTGDYEQYF. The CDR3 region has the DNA TGTGCCAGCAGCAAAATAGGGTCCCCCGGGACAGGAGACTACGAGCAGTACTTC.

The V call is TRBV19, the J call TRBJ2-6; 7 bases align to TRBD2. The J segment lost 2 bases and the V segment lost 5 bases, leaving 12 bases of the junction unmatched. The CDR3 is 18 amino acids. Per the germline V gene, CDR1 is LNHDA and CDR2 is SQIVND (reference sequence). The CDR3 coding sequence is TGTGCCAGTAGTCGTTTCGGGGAGGGAAGAACTGGGGCCAACGTCCTGACTTTC. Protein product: CASSRFGEGRTGANVLTF.

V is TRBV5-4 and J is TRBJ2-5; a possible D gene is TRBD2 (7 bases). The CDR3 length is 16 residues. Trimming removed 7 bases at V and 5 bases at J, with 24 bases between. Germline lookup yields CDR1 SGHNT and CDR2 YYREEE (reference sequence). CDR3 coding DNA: TGTGCCAGCCGCAATTGGGGGGGGGCCTCCGGGGAGACCCAGTACTTC. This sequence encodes CASRNWGGASGETQYF.

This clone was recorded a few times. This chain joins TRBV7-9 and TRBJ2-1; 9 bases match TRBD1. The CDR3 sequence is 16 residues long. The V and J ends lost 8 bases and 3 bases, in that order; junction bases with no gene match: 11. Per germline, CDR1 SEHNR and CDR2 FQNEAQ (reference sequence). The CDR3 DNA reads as TGTGCCAGCGCCCCGCTCTGGACAGGGGTCTACAATGAGCAGTTCTTC. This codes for CASAPLWTGVYNEQFF.

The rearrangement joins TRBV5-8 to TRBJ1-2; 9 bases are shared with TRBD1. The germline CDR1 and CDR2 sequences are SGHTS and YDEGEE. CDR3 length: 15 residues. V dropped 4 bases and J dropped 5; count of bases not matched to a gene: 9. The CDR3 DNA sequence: TGTGCCAGCAGCCGGGGACAGGGTAATACGTATGGCTACACCTTC. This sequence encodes CASSRGQGNTYGYTF.

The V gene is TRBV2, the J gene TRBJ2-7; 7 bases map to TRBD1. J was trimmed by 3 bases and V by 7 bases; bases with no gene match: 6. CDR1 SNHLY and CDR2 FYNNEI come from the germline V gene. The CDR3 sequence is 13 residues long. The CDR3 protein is CASKTGMFYEQYF. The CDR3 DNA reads TGTGCCAGCAAGACAGGGATGTTCTACGAGCAGTACTTC.

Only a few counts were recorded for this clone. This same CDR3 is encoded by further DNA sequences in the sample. The CDR3 is CASSLTGRNTEAFF. In DNA form, the CDR3 reads TGCGCCAGCAGCTTGACAGGGCGGAACACTGAAGCTTTCTTT. The chain combines TRBV5-1 with TRBJ1-1; D might be TRBD1 (6 bases). The CDR3 consists of 14 residues. The germline CDR1 and CDR2 sequences are SGHRS and YFSETQ. Deletions cut 1 base from V and 1 base from J, with 8 bases between.

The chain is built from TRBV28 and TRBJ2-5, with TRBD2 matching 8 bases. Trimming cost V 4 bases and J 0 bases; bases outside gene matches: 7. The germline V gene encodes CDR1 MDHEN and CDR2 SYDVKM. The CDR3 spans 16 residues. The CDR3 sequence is CASSSAGGKYQETQYF. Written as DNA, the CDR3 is TGTGCCAGCAGTTCCGCGGGGGGCAAGTACCAAGAGACCCAGTACTTC.